This TCR beta chain stems from a study of glioma-infiltrating T cells after dendritic cell vaccination. Across the whole study: Dendritic cells derived from monocytes and pulsed with autologous tumor lysate formed the vaccine.

Input was approximately 1.8 ug genomic DNA, or all available if less. The assay was immunoSEQ multiplex PCR, and TCRdb's table has in-frame clones only and misses some. Among 90,000 to 95,000 clones listed, 81% were seen once. Specified time point: after dendritic cell vaccination, including at tumor progression/relapse. Remarks on this clone: Its antigen remains unknown.

General study findings and limits: Complete blood and tumor specimen sets were limited to few patients. Longer survival after dendritic cell vaccination followed higher pretreatment TIL content.

Per germline, CDR1 SGHDT and CDR2 YYEEEE. The trim removed 1 base at V and 5 bases at J, leaving 5 bases unmatched. The CDR3 is 14 residues long. The sequence was collected from a human donor with glioblastoma. The V call is TRBV5-6, the J call TRBJ2-5, with 7 bases matching TRBD2. This specimen was blood, taken after dendritic cell vaccination. The CDR3 DNA reads TGTGCCAGCAGCTTGATGGGGGAGGGGGAGACCCAGTACTTC. This gives the protein CASSLMGEGETQYF.